The 20 T cell receptor beta chains below all came from one sample that was sequenced in a study of blood T cell repertoires in COVID-19. Profiled with immunoSEQ multiplex PCR; TCRdb holds only in-frame clones, not every one. Of over 75,000 clones listed, 80% to 90% are singletons. Sequences were obtained from peripheral blood. The receptor source for this set is a woman older than 75 with active COVID-19.

This chain links TRBV18 with TRBJ2-7; TRBD2 is a possible D gene (6 bases). Germline V lookup: CDR1 KGHSH, CDR2 LQKENI. The CDR3 contains 12 residues. Trimming cost V 3 bases and J 4 bases, with 7 bases left between them. The CDR3 loop reads CASSPGGYEQYF. The CDR3 nucleotides read TGTGCCAGCTCACCGGGGGGTTACGAGCAGTACTTC. The full variable domain, with the rest looked up from reference TRBV18 and TRBJ2-7, is NAGVMQNPRHLVRRRGQEARLRCSPMKGHSHVYWYRQLPEEGLKFMVYLQKENIIDESGMPKERFSAEFPKEGPSILRIQQVVRGDSAAYFCASSPGGYEQYFGPGTRLTVT.

This chain joins TRBV5-1 and TRBJ2-4; D is possibly TRBD2 (5 bases). V shed 0 bases and J shed 8 bases, with 9 bases lying between them. Germline assignment: CDR1 SGHRS and CDR2 YFSETQ. The CDR3 is made up of 13 amino acids. CDR3 bases: TGCGCCAGCAGCTTGGGAGGGTCGGACATTCAGTACTTC. As protein: CASSLGGSDIQYF. Complete variable domain (other parts from reference TRBV5-1 and TRBJ2-4): KAGVTQTPRYLIKTRGQQVTLSCSPISGHRSVSWYQQTPGQGLQFLFEYFSETQRNKGNFPGRFSGRQFSNSRSEMNVSTLELGDSALYLCASSLGGSDIQYFGAGTRLSVL.

V usage is TRBV24-1 and J usage is TRBJ2-3; D is possibly TRBD2 (6 bases). The ends were cut back, 4 bases at V and 3 bases at J, with 16 bases in the middle. The CDR3 totals 16 residues. The germline V gene encodes CDR1 KGHDR and CDR2 SFDVKD. The CDR3 DNA follows: TGTGCCACCAGTGACCAGACTAGTGACGGGACAGATACGCAGTATTTT. It encodes CATSDQTSDGTDTQYF.

The chain carries TRBV9 and TRBJ2-1, with TRBD1 identical over 8 bases. The CDR3 spans 16 residues. The germline CDR1 and CDR2 sequences are SGDLS and YYNGEE. With V trimmed by 2 bases and J by 4 bases, 8 bases remained unmatched. The CDR3: CASSVAGGQQYNEQFF. CDR3 coding DNA: TGTGCCAGCAGCGTCGCAGGGGGCCAGCAATACAATGAGCAGTTCTTC.

The V gene is TRBV19, the J gene TRBJ2-1, with 10 bases aligning to TRBD2. CDR3 size: 14 residues. Germline values: CDR1 LNHDA, CDR2 SQIVND (reference sequence). V dropped 6 bases and J dropped 9; count of bases not matched to a gene: 8. CDR3 region: CASRKAGGFGEQFF. As DNA, the CDR3 is TGTGCCAGTAGAAAAGCGGGAGGGTTTGGTGAGCAGTTCTTC.

This clone appeared once. The chain joins TRBV11-1 to TRBJ2-1; unclear D gene. Trimming left V 5 bases short and J 6 bases short, with 17 bases between. CDR3 length: 15 amino acids. In germline, CDR1 is SGHAT, CDR2 FQDESV (reference sequence). CDR3 DNA: TGTGCCAGCAGCCCAGACTCAAGAAGAATCAATGAGCAGTTCTTC. It codes for CASSPDSRRINEQFF.

The CDR3 DNA follows: TGTGCCAGCAGTTCGGACAGGGATAATTCACCCCTCCACTTT. Its translation is CASSSDRDNSPLHF. The chain recombines TRBV27 with TRBJ1-6, with 8 bases lining up with TRBD1. The CDR3 has 14 amino acids. Germline loops: CDR1 MNHEY, CDR2 SMNVEV (reference sequence). With V trimmed by 4 bases and J by 5 bases, 1 base remained unmatched.

V is TRBV5-1 and J is TRBJ2-1; D is possibly TRBD2 (5 bases). This CDR3 contains 15 residues. The V and J ends lost 3 bases and 5 bases respectively, with 15 bases between them. CDR1 and CDR2 from the germline V gene are SGHRS and YFSETQ. DNA of the CDR3: TGCGCCAGCAGCTCCCAACTAGGGTCGGACAATGAGCAGTTCTTC. Its translation: CASSSQLGSDNEQFF.

The chain is built from TRBV30 and TRBJ1-5; the D is unclear. V was shortened by 3 bases and J by 7 bases, with 22 bases between the two germline ends. The CDR3 consists of 16 residues. Germline V CDR1 and CDR2: GTSNPN, SVGIG (reference sequence). For the CDR3, the DNA is TGTGCCTGGAGCCAAACCGTGCTCGGGGTCGGGCAGCCCCAGCATTTT. This sequence encodes CAWSQTVLGVGQPQHF. Combining the CDR3 with reference TRBV30 and TRBJ1-5 gives the whole variable domain SQTIHQWPATLVQPVGSPLSLECTVEGTSNPNLYWYRQAAGRGLQLLFYSVGIGQISSEVPQNLSASRPQDRQFILSSKKLLLSDSGFYLCAWSQTVLGVGQPQHFGDGTRLSIL.

This chain links TRBV5-1 with TRBJ2-1; 10 nucleotides agree with TRBD2. From germline, CDR1 is SGHRS and CDR2 YFSETQ. The CDR3 has 19 residues. V dropped 0 bases and J dropped 8; count of bases not matched to a gene: 17. The CDR3 sequence is CASSLGSSGRARYADEQFF. The CDR3 DNA reads TGCGCCAGCAGCTTGGGGTCGAGCGGGAGGGCCCGGTACGCAGATGAGCAGTTCTTC.

The CDR3 sequence is CSVSVGTPYGPQHF. The DNA for the CDR3 is TGCAGCGTTTCAGTGGGGACACCTTACGGCCCCCAGCATTTT. The chain recombines TRBV29-1 with TRBJ1-5, with D maybe TRBD1 (6 bases). The CDR3 is 14 amino acids. V lost 5 bases and J lost 10, with 21 bases in between. Germline V lookup: CDR1 SQVTM, CDR2 ANQGSEA.

The chain couples TRBV4-1 to TRBJ2-7, with 7 bases matching TRBD2. Germline V gene sequence: CDR1 MGHRA, CDR2 YSYEKL. Unmatched junction bases numbered 10, after V lost 0 bases and J lost 5 bases. This CDR3 is built from 16 residues. In DNA form, the CDR3 reads TGCGCCAGCAGCCAAGATGACGGCGGGAGTAACGACGAGCAGTACTTC. Translation gives CASSQDDGGSNDEQYF.

CDR3 nucleotide sequence: TGCGCCAGCAGCCAAACGTTGACGGGTAATCAGCCCCAGCATTTT. It yields the protein CASSQTLTGNQPQHF. This chain links TRBV4-1 with TRBJ1-5, with no clear D. Germline assignment: CDR1 MGHRA and CDR2 YSYEKL. The CDR3 sequence is 15 residues long. Trimming removed 2 bases at V and 4 bases at J, with 12 bases between.

The chain is built from TRBV2 and TRBJ2-1; 9 positions agree with TRBD2. Germline V gene lookup returns CDR1 SNHLY and CDR2 FYNNEI. The CDR3 contains 15 residues. Germline trimming cut 5 bases from V and 7 bases from J; bases unmatched to any gene: 9. CDR3 coding DNA: TGTGCCAGCAGTACGACTAGCGGAATTGGGAATGAGCAGTTCTTC. Translating gives CASSTTSGIGNEQFF.

This sequence joins TRBV2 and TRBJ2-7; TRBD1 matches at 8 bases. V shed 5 bases, J shed 0 bases, and the junction held 9 bases outside the gene matches. Germline CDR1 is SNHLY and CDR2 is FYNNEI. The CDR3 runs to 16 residues. The CDR3 DNA reads TGTGCCAGCAGTTCCACCGGGACAGGATTCTCCTACGAGCAGTACTTC. This codes for CASSSTGTGFSYEQYF.

V is TRBV28 and J is TRBJ2-3; TRBD2 might be the D (6 bases). The CDR3 is made up of 16 amino acids. The V and J ends lost 5 bases and 6 bases respectively, with 21 bases between them. Germline-derived CDR1 and CDR2 are MDHEN and SYDVKM. This CDR3 reads CASSGPGSGAGDTQYF. The DNA for the CDR3 is TGTGCCAGCAGTGGGCCGGGTAGCGGAGCTGGGGATACGCAGTATTTT.

The CDR3 loop is CASRQGANTEAFF. CDR3 nucleotides: TGCGCCAGCAGGCAGGGGGCAAACACTGAAGCTTTCTTT. The V and J genes are TRBV5-1 and TRBJ1-1, with 8 bases matching TRBD1. The J segment lost 2 bases and the V segment lost 5 bases, leaving 2 bases of the junction unmatched. The CDR3 has 13 amino acids. Germline CDR1 reads SGHRS; CDR2 reads YFSETQ.

CDR3 loop: CASIWGGLGTDTQYF. The CDR3 DNA sequence: TGTGCCAGCATTTGGGGGGGGCTAGGCACAGATACGCAGTATTTT. This chain connects TRBV6-5 to TRBJ2-3, with D maybe TRBD2 (7 bases). Between the trimmed V and J ends, which lost 7 bases and 1 base, there was a span of 15 bases. Germline V gene lookup returns CDR1 MNHEY and CDR2 SVGAGI. The CDR3 covers 15 residues.

The J gene is TRBJ2-3, the V gene TRBV21-1; no DNA check was done on the table's D call, TRBD2. TRBV21-1 is a recognized pseudogene. The CDR3 runs to 16 residues. The CDR3 here is CASSNRGGAGTDTQYF. The CDR3 DNA sequence: TGTGCCAGCAGCAACCGAGGGGGGGCGGGCACAGATACGCAGTATTTT.

The V call is TRBV5-6, the J call TRBJ2-1, with TRBD2 matching 11 bases. Looked up from germline, CDR1 is SGHDT and CDR2 is YYEEEE. The CDR3 is made up of 18 amino acids. Trimming removed 4 bases from V and 8 bases from J; junction bases left unmatched: 17. For the CDR3, the DNA is TGTGCCAGCAGCCCTCGAGGTAGCGGGAGGGCCCGGTCCGATGAGCAGTTCTTC. Its protein product is CASSPRGSGRARSDEQFF.